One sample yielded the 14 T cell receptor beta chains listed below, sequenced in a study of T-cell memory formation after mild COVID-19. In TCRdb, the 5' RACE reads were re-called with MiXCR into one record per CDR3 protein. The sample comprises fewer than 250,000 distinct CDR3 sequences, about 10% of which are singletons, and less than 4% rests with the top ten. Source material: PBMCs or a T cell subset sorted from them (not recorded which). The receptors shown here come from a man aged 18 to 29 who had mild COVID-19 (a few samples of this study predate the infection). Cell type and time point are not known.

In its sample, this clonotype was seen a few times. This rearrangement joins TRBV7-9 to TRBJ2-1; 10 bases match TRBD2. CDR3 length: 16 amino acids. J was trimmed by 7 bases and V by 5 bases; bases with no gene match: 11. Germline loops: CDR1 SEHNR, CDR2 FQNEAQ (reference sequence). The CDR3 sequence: CASSQTLAGALNEQFF. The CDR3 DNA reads TGTGCCAGCAGCCAAACTCTAGCGGGGGCTTTGAATGAGCAGTTCTTC. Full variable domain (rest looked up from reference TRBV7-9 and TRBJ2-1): DTGVSQNPRHKITKRGQNVTFRCDPISEHNRLYWYRQTLGQGPEFLTYFQNEAQLEKSRLLSDRFSAERPKGSFSTLEIQRTEQGDSAMYLCASSQTLAGALNEQFFGPGTRLTVL.

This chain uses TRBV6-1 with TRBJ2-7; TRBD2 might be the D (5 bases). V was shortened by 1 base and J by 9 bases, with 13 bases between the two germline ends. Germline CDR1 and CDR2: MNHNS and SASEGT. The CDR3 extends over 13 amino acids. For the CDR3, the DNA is TGTGCCAGCAGTGAAGGGAGGCATCCAGTGCAGTACGTC. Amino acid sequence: CASSEGRHPVQYV.

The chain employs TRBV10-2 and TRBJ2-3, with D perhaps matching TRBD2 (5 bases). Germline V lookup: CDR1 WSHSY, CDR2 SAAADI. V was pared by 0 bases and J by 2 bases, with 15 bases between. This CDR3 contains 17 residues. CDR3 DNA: TGCGCCAGCAGTGAGTCTGCCGCGGCGGGCGTCACAGATACGCAGTATTTT. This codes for CASSESAAAGVTDTQYF.

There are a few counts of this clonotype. CDR3 DNA: TGCAGTGCTTATGATACACGAGTGGGAAAACTGTTTTTT. It is translated as CSAYDTRVGKLFF. The chain is built from TRBV20-1 and TRBJ1-4, with no clear D. In germline, CDR1 is DFQATT, CDR2 SNEGSKA (reference sequence). The CDR3 is 13 residues long. V was trimmed by 5 bases and J by 10 bases, leaving 17 bases between them.

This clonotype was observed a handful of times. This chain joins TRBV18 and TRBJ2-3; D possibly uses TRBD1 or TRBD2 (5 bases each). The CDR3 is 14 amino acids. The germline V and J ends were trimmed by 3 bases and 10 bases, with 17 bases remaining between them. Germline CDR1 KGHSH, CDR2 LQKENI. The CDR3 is CASSPAGHEGAQYF. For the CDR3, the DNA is TGTGCCAGCTCACCCGCCGGACATGAGGGTGCGCAGTATTTT.

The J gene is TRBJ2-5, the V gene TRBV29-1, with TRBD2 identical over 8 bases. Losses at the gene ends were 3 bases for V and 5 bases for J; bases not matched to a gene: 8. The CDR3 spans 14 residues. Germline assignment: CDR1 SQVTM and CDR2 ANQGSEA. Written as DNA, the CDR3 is TGCAGCGTTGATCTCAGCGGGGGTGGGGAGACCCAGTACTTC. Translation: CSVDLSGGGETQYF.

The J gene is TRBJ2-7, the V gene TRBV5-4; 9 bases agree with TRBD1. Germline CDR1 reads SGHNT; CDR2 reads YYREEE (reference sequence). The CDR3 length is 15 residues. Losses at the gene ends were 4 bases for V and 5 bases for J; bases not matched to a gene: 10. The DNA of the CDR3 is TGTGCCAGCAGCCCATCGGGACAGGGTGGCGACGAGCAGTACTTC. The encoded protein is CASSPSGQGGDEQYF. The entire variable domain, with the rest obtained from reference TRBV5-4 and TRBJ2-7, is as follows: ETGVTQSPTHLIKTRGQQVTLRCSSQSGHNTVSWYQQALGQGPQFIFQYYREEENGRGNFPPRFSGLQFPNYSSELNVNALELDDSALYLCASSPSGQGGDEQYFGPGTRLTVT.

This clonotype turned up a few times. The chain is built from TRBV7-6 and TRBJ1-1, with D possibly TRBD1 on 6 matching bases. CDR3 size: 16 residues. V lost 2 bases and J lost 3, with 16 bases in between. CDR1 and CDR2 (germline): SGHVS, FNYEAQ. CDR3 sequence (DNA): TGTGCCAGCAGCTTAACTCAGGGGCGTGCGGACACTGAAGCTTTCTTT. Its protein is CASSLTQGRADTEAFF.

The CDR3 region is CSVRRGLQNTEAFF. The CDR3 bases are TGCAGCGTTAGGAGGGGGCTACAGAACACTGAAGCTTTCTTT. V and J are TRBV29-1 and TRBJ1-1, with 7 bases aligning to TRBD1. Germline CDR1 and CDR2: SQVTM and ANQGSEA. CDR3 length: 14 residues. J lost 1 base, V lost 5 bases, and 7 bases had no gene match. The entire variable domain, with the rest obtained from reference TRBV29-1 and TRBJ1-1, is as follows: SAVISQKPSRDICQRGTSLTIQCQVDSQVTMMFWYRQQPGQSLTLIATANQGSEATYESGFVIDKFPISRPNLTFSTLTVSNMSPEDSSIYLCSVRRGLQNTEAFFGQGTRLTVV.

For the CDR3, the DNA is TGTGCCAGCAGCGTAGCTCTACAGGGCTATGGCTACACCTTC. Encoded protein: CASSVALQGYGYTF. The chain is built from TRBV9 and TRBJ1-2, with D perhaps matching TRBD1 (6 bases). Germline V gene lookup returns CDR1 SGDLS and CDR2 YYNGEE. Deletions cut 0 bases from V and 4 bases from J, with 10 bases between. The CDR3 loop spans 14 amino acids.

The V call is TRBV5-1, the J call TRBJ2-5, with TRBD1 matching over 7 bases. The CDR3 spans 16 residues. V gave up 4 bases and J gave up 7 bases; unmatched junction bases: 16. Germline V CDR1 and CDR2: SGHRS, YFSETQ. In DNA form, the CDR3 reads TGCGCCAGCAGCCTGCCAGGGGGATACCGACCTGGGACCCAGTACTTC. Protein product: CASSLPGGYRPGTQYF.

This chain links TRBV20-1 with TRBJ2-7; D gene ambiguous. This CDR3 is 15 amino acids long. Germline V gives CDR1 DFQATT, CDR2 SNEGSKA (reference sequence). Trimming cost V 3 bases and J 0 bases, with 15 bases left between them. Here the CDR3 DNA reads TGCAGTGCTAGTTCAGTCAGGTCGAGCTCCTACGAGCAGTACTTC. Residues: CSASSVRSSSYEQYF.

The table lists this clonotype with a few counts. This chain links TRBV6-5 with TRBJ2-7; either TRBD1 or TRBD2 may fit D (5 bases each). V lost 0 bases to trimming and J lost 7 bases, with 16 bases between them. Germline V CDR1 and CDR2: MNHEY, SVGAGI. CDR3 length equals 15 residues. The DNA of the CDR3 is TGTGCCAGCAGTTACTCCCCAGGGATTTCGGGAGAGCAGTACTTC. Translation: CASSYSPGISGEQYF.

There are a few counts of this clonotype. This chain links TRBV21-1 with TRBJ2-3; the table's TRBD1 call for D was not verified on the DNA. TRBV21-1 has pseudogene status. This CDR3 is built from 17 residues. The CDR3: CASSKEGDPWNTDTQYF. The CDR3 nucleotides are TGTGCCAGCAGCAAAGAAGGCGACCCTTGGAACACAGATACGCAGTATTTT.